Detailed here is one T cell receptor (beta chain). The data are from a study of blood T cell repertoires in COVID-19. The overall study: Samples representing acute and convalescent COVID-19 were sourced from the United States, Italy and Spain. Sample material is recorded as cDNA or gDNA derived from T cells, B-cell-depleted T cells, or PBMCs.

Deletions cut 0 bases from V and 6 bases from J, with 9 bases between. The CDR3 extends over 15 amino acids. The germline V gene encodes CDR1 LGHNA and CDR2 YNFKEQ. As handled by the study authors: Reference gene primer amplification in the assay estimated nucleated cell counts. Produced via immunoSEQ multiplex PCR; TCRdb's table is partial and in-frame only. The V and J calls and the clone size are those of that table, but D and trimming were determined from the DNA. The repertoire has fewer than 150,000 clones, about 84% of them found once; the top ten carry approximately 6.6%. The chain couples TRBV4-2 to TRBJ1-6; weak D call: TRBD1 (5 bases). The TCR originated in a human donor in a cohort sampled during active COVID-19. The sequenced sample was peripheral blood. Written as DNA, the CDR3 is TGTGCCAGCAGCCAAGATCGACAGCCTAATTCACCCCTCCACTTT. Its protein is CASSQDRQPNSPLHF.